The 8 T cell receptor beta chains given below trace back to one sample, sequenced in a study of beta chain features in type 1 diabetes. Study-wide results and limits: All four CD4+ subsets of Type 1 diabetes patients contained TCRB CDR3s that were moderately but significantly shorter.

Which antigens these TCRs recognize remains unknown. All of the isolated RNA was reverse transcribed, so expressed TCRB transcripts were sequenced. Measured with immunoSEQ multiplex PCR; TCRdb has only the in-frame clones, and not every one. The table includes about 160,000 clones, approximately 9% detected once. The material sequenced was central memory CD4+ T cells from blood. The receptors originated from a woman in her late teens or twenties with type 1 diabetes.

This clone showed up just a few times. The chain uses TRBV11-3 and TRBJ2-3; TRBD1 is a possible D gene (5 bases). V dropped 5 bases and J dropped 0 bases, with 9 bases sitting between them. CDR1 is SGHNT, CDR2 YENEEA, per germline. The CDR3 covers 14 residues. This CDR3 reads CASSLDTSTDTQYF. In nucleotides, the CDR3 is TGTGCCAGCAGCCTGGACACTAGCACAGATACGCAGTATTTT. Complete variable domain (other parts from reference TRBV11-3 and TRBJ2-3): EAGVVQSPRYKIIEKKQPVAFWCNPISGHNTLYWYLQNLGQGPELLIRYENEEAVDDSQLPKDRFSAERLKGVDSTLKIQPAELGDSAVYLCASSLDTSTDTQYFGPGTRLTVL.

The table lists this clone with a few counts. V gene TRBV6-1 combines with J gene TRBJ2-3; a weak D match, TRBD1 (6 bases). The V end was cut by 3 bases, the J end by 3 bases, with 13 bases between. The CDR3 is made up of 15 amino acids. The germline gives CDR1 MNHNS, CDR2 SASEGT. The CDR3 reads CASSDDSQGTDTQYF. In DNA form, the CDR3 reads TGTGCCAGCAGTGACGATAGCCAGGGGACAGATACGCAGTATTTT.

This clone has a handful of counts. The chain has TRBV4-2 and TRBJ2-7, with D maybe TRBD2 (7 bases). CDR3 length: 13 amino acids. Trimming left V 6 bases short and J 9 bases short, with 18 bases between. CDR1 and CDR2 (germline): LGHNA, YNFKEQ. CDR3 residues: CASRGATSEGQYF. CDR3 sequence (DNA): TGTGCCAGCAGGGGGGCTACTAGCGAGGGGCAGTACTTC.

The V call is TRBV5-6, the J call TRBJ2-1, with 9 nucleotides matching TRBD2. The length of the CDR3 is 17 residues. The germline CDR1 and CDR2 sequences are SGHDT and YYEEEE. The V gene end was trimmed by 5 bases and the J gene end by 4 bases; junction bases not matched to a gene: 13. The CDR3 nucleotides read TGTGCCAGCAGTCGCCCCCCCGGCGGGGGGGGTTACAATGAGCAGTTCTTC. It codes for CASSRPPGGGGYNEQFF.

This clone was detected once. V and J are TRBV18 and TRBJ2-5; TRBD1 aligns across 10 bases. The trim removed 4 bases at V and 7 bases at J, leaving 6 bases unmatched. This CDR3 region has 14 residues. CDR1 is KGHSH, CDR2 LQKENI, per germline. The CDR3 sequence is CASSLGQGSWTQYF. DNA of the CDR3: TGTGCCAGCTCACTGGGACAGGGGTCGTGGACCCAGTACTTC.

The rearrangement links TRBV9 to TRBJ2-1; 10 nucleotides align to TRBD2. The CDR3 spans 13 residues. Looked up from germline, CDR1 is SGDLS and CDR2 is YYNGEE. Trimming cost V 1 base and J 11 bases; bases outside gene matches: 3. Here the CDR3 reads CASSVRTSGQQFF. DNA of the CDR3: TGTGCCAGCAGCGTAAGGACTAGCGGCCAGCAGTTCTTC.

This clone turned up a few times. This chain joins TRBV7-2 and TRBJ2-1; TRBD2 matches 15 bases. Germline lookup yields CDR1 SGHTA and CDR2 FQGNSA. The CDR3 is 16 amino acids. V gave up 4 bases and J gave up 8 bases; unmatched junction bases: 6. CDR3 nucleotide sequence: TGTGCCAGCAGCTCCGGGACTAGCGGGAGGTGGTATGAGCAGTTCTTC. Protein product: CASSSGTSGRWYEQFF. The full variable domain, rest sourced from reference TRBV7-2 and TRBJ2-1, is GAGVSQSPSNKVTEKGKDVELRCDPISGHTALYWYRQSLGQGLEFLIYFQGNSAPDKSGLPSDRFSAERTGGSVSTLTIQRTQQEDSAVYLCASSSGTSGRWYEQFFGPGTRLTVL.

This clone turned up a few times. The chain uses TRBV7-2 and TRBJ2-2; tentative D call: TRBD2 (6 bases). The CDR3 totals 14 residues. Germline lookup yields CDR1 SGHTA and CDR2 FQGNSA. Trimming cost V 0 bases and J 4 bases, with 6 bases left between them. In DNA form, the CDR3 reads TGTGCCAGCAGCTTAGCCGGGGGCACCGGGGAGCTGTTTTTT. This translates into CASSLAGGTGELFF.